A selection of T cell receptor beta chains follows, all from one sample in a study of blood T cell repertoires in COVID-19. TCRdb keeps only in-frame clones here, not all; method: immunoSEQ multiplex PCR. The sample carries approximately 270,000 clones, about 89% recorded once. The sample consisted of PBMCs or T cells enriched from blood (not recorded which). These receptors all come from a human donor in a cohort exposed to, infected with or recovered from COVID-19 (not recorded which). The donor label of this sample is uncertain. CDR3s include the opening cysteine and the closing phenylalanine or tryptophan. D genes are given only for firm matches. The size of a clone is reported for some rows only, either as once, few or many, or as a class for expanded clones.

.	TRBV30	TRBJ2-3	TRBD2	TGTGCCTGGAGGACAGCGGGGGGTTACACAGATACGCAGTATTTT	CAWRTAGGYTDTQYF
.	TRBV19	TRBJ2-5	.	TGTGCCAGTAGTCTCCAGGGAGGAACAGGAGAGACCCAGTACTTC	CASSLQGGTGETQYF
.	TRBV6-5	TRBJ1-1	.	TGTGCCAGCAGTTTTGGGGGCAGCACTGAAGCTTTCTTT	CASSFGGSTEAFF
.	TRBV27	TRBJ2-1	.	TGTGCCAGCAGTTTATGGCTAGGTCGGGTAACCTACAATGAGCAGTTCTTC	CASSLWLGRVTYNEQFF
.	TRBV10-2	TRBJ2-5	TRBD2	TGCGCCAGCAGTGAAGGGACTAAGCGGGGGGGATACCAAGAGACCCAGTACTTC	CASSEGTKRGGYQETQYF
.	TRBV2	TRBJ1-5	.	TGTGCCAGCATGAAGGAGCAGTCCGCTGCAGTGCCCCAGCATTTT	CASMKEQSAAVPQHF
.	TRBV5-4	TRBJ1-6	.	TGTGCCAGCAGCTCGGCGGGCAGATCTAATTCACCCCTCCACTTT	CASSSAGRSNSPLHF
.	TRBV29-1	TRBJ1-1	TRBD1	TGCAGCGTCTCTCAGACAGGGGTGAACACTGAAGCTTTCTTT	CSVSQTGVNTEAFF
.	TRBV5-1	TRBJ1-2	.	TGCGCCAGCAGCTTGGAGCCAGGGGCCCCCTATGGCTACACCTTC	CASSLEPGAPYGYTF
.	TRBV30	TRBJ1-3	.	TGTGCCTGGAGTCCGAGACAGGTGACCTCTGGAAACACCATATATTTT	CAWSPRQVTSGNTIYF
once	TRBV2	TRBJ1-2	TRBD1	TGTGCCAGCAGTGGGGGACAGGGGAATGGCTACACCTTC	CASSGGQGNGYTF
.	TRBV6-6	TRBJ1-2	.	TGTGCCAGCAGTTGCCCCACAGGGTCTAGTGGCTACACCTTC	CASSCPTGSSGYTF
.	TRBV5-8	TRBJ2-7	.	TGTGCCAGCAGGGAGGCCGTTGAGGACGAGCAGTACTTC	CASREAVEDEQYF
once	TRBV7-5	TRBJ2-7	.	TGTGCCAGAAGCTTAGGTAGCGGATCCTACGAGCAGTACTTC	CARSLGSGSYEQYF
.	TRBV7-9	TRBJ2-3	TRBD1	TGTGCCAGCAGCCCCATTTTAGGGCGGGGGACAGGGGCGAAAGATACGCAGTATTTT	CASSPILGRGTGAKDTQYF
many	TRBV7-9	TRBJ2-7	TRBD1	TGTGCCAGCAGTCAGGGGGCCAGCGAGCAGTACTTC	CASSQGASEQYF
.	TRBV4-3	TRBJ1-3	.	TGCGCCAGCAGCCGCTCCCTGGGGAGCTCTGGAAACACCATATATTTT	CASSRSLGSSGNTIYF
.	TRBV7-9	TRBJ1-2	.	TGTGCCAGCAGCAAAGGCAGGGCCGGATCTTATGGCTACACCTTC	CASSKGRAGSYGYTF
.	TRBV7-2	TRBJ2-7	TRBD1	TGTGCCAGCAGCCCCGGGACAGGGAACTACGAGCAGTACTTC	CASSPGTGNYEQYF
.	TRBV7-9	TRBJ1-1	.	TGTGCCAGCAGCCCCGGGACGGGGGACACTGAAGCTTTCTTT	CASSPGTGDTEAFF
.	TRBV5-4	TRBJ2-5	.	TGTGCCAGCAGCTTGGCCGGACCGGGGGAGACCCAGTACTTC	CASSLAGPGETQYF
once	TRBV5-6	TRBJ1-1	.	TGTGCCAGCAGCTCGCCCTTCAGGGTGAACACTGAAGCTTTCTTT	CASSSPFRVNTEAFF
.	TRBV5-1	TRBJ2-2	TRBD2	TGCGCCAGCAGCTCGACTAGCGGGGGGGCGACCGGGGAGCTGTTTTTT	CASSSTSGGATGELFF
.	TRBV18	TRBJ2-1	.	TGTGCCAGCTCACCGGCCCTGTCCTCCTACAATGAGCAGTTCTTC	CASSPALSSYNEQFF
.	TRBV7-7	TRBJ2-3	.	TGTGCCAGCAGCTTCATACTGTCTGATACGCAGTATTTT	CASSFILSDTQYF
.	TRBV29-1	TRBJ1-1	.	TGCAGCGGCCGTGGGGAGTTGAACACTGAAGCTTTCTTT	CSGRGELNTEAFF
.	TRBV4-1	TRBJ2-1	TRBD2	TGCGCCAGCAGCCGGGGACTAGCGCGGAGCTCCTACAATGAGCAGTTCTTC	CASSRGLARSSYNEQFF
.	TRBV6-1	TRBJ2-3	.	TGTGCCAGCAGTGAAGGACAGGGAGGAATATTTGCAGATACGCAGTATTTT	CASSEGQGGIFADTQYF
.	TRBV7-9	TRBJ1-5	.	TGTGCCAGCAGCTCCCAAAATCAGCCCCAGCATTTT	CASSSQNQPQHF
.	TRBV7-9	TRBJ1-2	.	TGTGCCAGCAGCTTAGCTCCGGTACAGGGTGTTTATGGCTACACCTTC	CASSLAPVQGVYGYTF
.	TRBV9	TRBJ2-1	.	TGTGCCAGCAGCGGAGCTACAGAATACAATGAGCAGTTCTTC	CASSGATEYNEQFF
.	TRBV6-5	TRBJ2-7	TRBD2	TGTGCCAGCATCCAGCGGGGGGCCTACGAGCAGTACTTC	CASIQRGAYEQYF
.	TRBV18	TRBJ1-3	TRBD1	TGTGCCAGCTCACCAGGGACAGCATCCGGAAACACCATATATTTT	CASSPGTASGNTIYF
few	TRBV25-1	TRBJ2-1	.	TGTGCCAGCAGTGCCCTCCATACAGTCTACAATGAGCAGTTCTTC	CASSALHTVYNEQFF
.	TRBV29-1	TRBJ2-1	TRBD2	TGCAGCGTCTGGACTAGCGCCAATGAGCAGTTCTTC	CSVWTSANEQFF
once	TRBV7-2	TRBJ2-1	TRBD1	TGTGCCAGCAGCTTGTCAGGGGGCAATGAGCAGTTCTTC	CASSLSGGNEQFF
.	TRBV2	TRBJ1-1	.	TGTGCCAGCAGTGAAGTTTCAGGGTACGGCGAAGCTTTCTTT	CASSEVSGYGEAFF
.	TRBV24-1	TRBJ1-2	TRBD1	TGTGCCAAGAGAGGAAGGGACAGGGCAGGATACGACTATGGCTACACCTTC	CAKRGRDRAGYDYGYTF